Listed here are 8 T cell receptor beta chains from one sample, sequenced in a study of blood T cell repertoires in COVID-19. TCRdb keeps only in-frame clones here, not all; method: immunoSEQ multiplex PCR. The table includes 230,000 or so clones, approximately 86% detected once. Specimen: PBMCs or T cells enriched from blood (not recorded which). The origin of the receptors is a woman between 50 and 59 years old with acute COVID-19.

This clone has only one observation. The V call is TRBV6-6, the J call TRBJ1-2; 8 nucleotides line up with TRBD1. V shed 7 bases and J 8 bases; nucleotides not matched to a gene: 9. This CDR3 has 13 residues. Germline V gene lookup returns CDR1 MNHNY and CDR2 SVGAGI (reference sequence). CDR3 coding DNA: TGTGCCAGCAAGGCAGGGGGCGAGCGCGGCTACACCTTC. Translation gives CASKAGGERGYTF.

A single count supports this clone. The chain recombines TRBV9 with TRBJ2-6, with D perhaps matching TRBD1 (6 bases). V shed 3 bases and J shed 2 bases, with 24 bases lying between them. This CDR3 has 20 amino acids. CDR1 is SGDLS, CDR2 YYNGEE, per germline. CDR3 DNA sequence: TGTGCCAGCAGCGGACCTACGATGAGTTGGGGGCAAGCTGGGGCCAACGTCCTGACTTTC. Translation gives CASSGPTMSWGQAGANVLTF. The full variable domain, its missing parts supplied by reference TRBV9 and TRBJ2-6, is DSGVTQTPKHLITATGQRVTLRCSPRSGDLSVYWYQQSLDQGLQFLIQYYNGEERAKGNILERFSAQQFPDLHSELNLSSLELGDSALYFCASSGPTMSWGQAGANVLTFGAGSRLTVL.

The V call is TRBV19, the J call TRBJ2-7; the D gene is possibly TRBD2 (7 bases). V dropped 3 bases and J dropped 0 bases, with 15 bases sitting between them. The CDR3 is 16 amino acids. The germline V gene has CDR1 LNHDA and CDR2 SQIVND (reference sequence). The CDR3 bases are TGTGCCAGTAGTATGGGGGCTAGCGGCCCCTCCTACGAGCAGTACTTC. Protein sequence: CASSMGASGPSYEQYF.

J is TRBJ2-5 and V is TRBV9, with 7 nucleotides matching TRBD2. Germline V lookup: CDR1 SGDLS, CDR2 YYNGEE. Germline trimming cut 5 bases from V and 1 base from J; bases unmatched to any gene: 8. This CDR3 has 15 amino acids. In DNA, the CDR3 is TGTGCCAGCAGTAAAGCCCTAGCGGTCCAAGAGACCCAGTACTTC. Protein product: CASSKALAVQETQYF.

The chain links TRBV2 to TRBJ1-3, with D maybe TRBD1 (6 bases). The CDR3 totals 14 residues. V was shortened by 3 bases and J by 2 bases, with 8 bases between the two germline ends. Germline CDR1 SNHLY, CDR2 FYNNEI. CDR3 residues: CASSEQGTGNTIYF. The CDR3 DNA sequence: TGTGCCAGCAGTGAGCAGGGGACTGGAAACACCATATATTTT.

The chain recombines TRBV18 with TRBJ2-5; D uncertain. The ends were cut back, 3 bases at V and 2 bases at J, with 7 bases in the middle. Germline V gene lookup returns CDR1 KGHSH and CDR2 LQKENI. The CDR3 has 13 amino acids. CDR3: CASSPSEQETQYF. DNA for the CDR3: TGTGCCAGCTCACCCTCAGAACAAGAGACCCAGTACTTC. The whole variable domain, filled in from reference TRBV18 and TRBJ2-5, reads NAGVMQNPRHLVRRRGQEARLRCSPMKGHSHVYWYRQLPEEGLKFMVYLQKENIIDESGMPKERFSAEFPKEGPSILRIQQVVRGDSAAYFCASSPSEQETQYFGPGTRLLVL.

This chain uses TRBV27 with TRBJ2-4, with 11 bases matching TRBD2. Germline CDR1 MNHEY, CDR2 SMNVEV (reference sequence). The CDR3 covers 14 residues. J gave up 7 bases and V 6 bases, and 5 bases lay outside the gene matches. The CDR3 DNA is TGTGCCAGCAGCCAGACTAGCGGGAACAACATTCAGTACTTC. Amino acids: CASSQTSGNNIQYF.

The J gene is TRBJ1-2, the V gene TRBV28; D is unresolved. CDR3 size: 11 residues. Germline values: CDR1 MDHEN, CDR2 SYDVKM. V was trimmed by 10 bases and J by 8 bases, leaving 14 bases between them. CDR3 coding DNA: TGTGCCACCTCGAGTTCCGCGGGCTACACCTTC. Its protein is CATSSSAGYTF.